The 28 T cell receptor beta chains below were found in one sample sequenced in a study of blood T cell repertoires in COVID-19. Profiled with immunoSEQ multiplex PCR; TCRdb holds only in-frame clones, not every one. The data contain roughly 400,000 clones, approximately 87% of them singletons. The source material was PBMCs or T cells enriched from blood (not recorded which). These TCRs come from a woman aged 45-65 years who had recovered from COVID-19.

The chain links TRBV6-5 to TRBJ1-5, with a weak D call TRBD1 (5 bases). The CDR3 length is 15 residues. With 8 bases removed from V and 2 bases from J, the gap between germline ends came to 16 bases. Germline CDR1 reads MNHEY; CDR2 reads SVGAGI. The CDR3 nucleotides are TGTGCCAGCCTGATGGATGGGGCAGGCAATCAGCCCCAGCATTTT. Translating it yields CASLMDGAGNQPQHF.

This chain connects TRBV11-2 to TRBJ2-1; no firm D call. Trimming removed 1 base from V and 1 base from J, with 2 bases in between. Germline V gene data show CDR1 as SGHAT and CDR2 as FQNNGV. The CDR3 has 13 residues. The chain's CDR3 is CASSLASYNEQFF. In DNA, the CDR3 is TGTGCCAGCAGCTTAGCATCCTACAATGAGCAGTTCTTC. The variable domain in full, with the rest retrieved from reference TRBV11-2 and TRBJ2-1, is EAGVAQSPRYKIIEKRQSVAFWCNPISGHATLYWYQQILGQGPKLLIQFQNNGVVDDSQLPKDRFSAERLKGVDSTLKIQPAKLEDSAVYLCASSLASYNEQFFGPGTRLTVL.

A single count supports this clone. The CDR3 protein is CASSRQPDRGTEAFF. CDR3 DNA: TGTGCCAGCAGCCGGCAGCCCGACAGGGGCACTGAAGCTTTCTTT. The rearrangement uses TRBV7-2 and TRBJ1-1; the match to TRBD1 covers 8 bases. Trimming cost V 5 bases and J 4 bases; bases outside gene matches: 9. Germline loops: CDR1 SGHTA, CDR2 FQGNSA. This CDR3 is built from 15 residues.

This chain joins TRBV18 and TRBJ2-3; 9 positions match TRBD2. Per germline, CDR1 KGHSH and CDR2 LQKENI. The CDR3 has 15 amino acids. After removal of 3 bases from V and 4 bases from J, the junction contained 5 bases not matched to a gene. CDR3 loop: CASSPIAGAADTQYF. In DNA form, the CDR3 reads TGTGCCAGCTCACCTATAGCGGGGGCCGCAGATACGCAGTATTTT. Full variable domain (outside the CDR3, taken from reference TRBV18 and TRBJ2-3): NAGVMQNPRHLVRRRGQEARLRCSPMKGHSHVYWYRQLPEEGLKFMVYLQKENIIDESGMPKERFSAEFPKEGPSILRIQQVVRGDSAAYFCASSPIAGAADTQYFGPGTRLTVL.

The genes are TRBV7-9 and TRBJ2-1; D perhaps matches TRBD1 (5 bases). Trimming removed 1 base from V and 8 bases from J, with 21 bases in between. CDR3 length equals 17 residues. Germline-derived CDR1 and CDR2 are SEHNR and FQNEAQ (reference sequence). The CDR3 region is CASSLVMGHAVDDEQFF. As DNA, the CDR3 is TGTGCCAGCAGCTTAGTTATGGGGCACGCAGTCGACGATGAGCAGTTCTTC.

The chain carries TRBV3-1 (or the pseudogene TRBV3-2) and TRBJ2-5; 7 nucleotides align to TRBD1. Germline CDR1 LGHDT, CDR2 YNNKEL (reference sequence). CDR3 length: 13 amino acids. V lost 4 bases to trimming and J lost 4 bases; unmatched junction nucleotides: 3. The chain's CDR3 is CASSRSGGETQYF. The DNA for the CDR3 is TGTGCCAGCAGCCGGTCAGGGGGAGAGACCCAGTACTTC.

The sample holds one count of this clone. The chain is built from TRBV28 and TRBJ2-5; D ambiguous. Looked up from germline, CDR1 is MDHEN and CDR2 is SYDVKM. The CDR3 has 14 amino acids. V lost 2 bases to trimming and J lost 1 base, with 8 bases between them. The CDR3 loop is CASSLARSQETQYF. The CDR3 region has the DNA TGTGCCAGCAGTTTAGCCAGGTCCCAAGAGACCCAGTACTTC.

The J gene is TRBJ2-3, the V gene TRBV4-3; D call uncertain. Per germline, CDR1 LGHNA and CDR2 YSLEER. The CDR3 has 15 residues. The V and J ends lost 0 bases and 3 bases respectively, with 10 bases between them. CDR3 in DNA: TGCGCCAGCAGCCAAGAATCGGTGCGGACAGATACGCAGTATTTT. This encodes CASSQESVRTDTQYF.

This clone was seen once. The chain couples TRBV28 to TRBJ1-3; D is unclear. The CDR3 consists of 14 residues. V was cut by 3 bases and J by 0 bases, with 6 bases left in between. In germline, CDR1 is MDHEN, CDR2 SYDVKM. The CDR3 nucleotides are TGTGCCAGCAGTTTGGTTAGCTCTGGAAACACCATATATTTT. The encoded protein is CASSLVSSGNTIYF.

This chain links TRBV11-2 with TRBJ2-3; D ambiguous. V was pared by 5 bases and J by 5 bases, with 11 bases between. CDR1 is SGHAT and CDR2 is FQNNGV in the germline V gene. This CDR3 has 13 residues. CDR3 DNA sequence: TGTGCCAGCAGCCCAAGCCTGAGAGATACGCAGTATTTT. This sequence encodes CASSPSLRDTQYF.

The CDR3 spells CASSFRWDTQYF. CDR3 sequence (DNA): TGTGCCAGCAGCTTCCGGTGGGATACGCAGTATTTT. This chain joins TRBV11-3 and TRBJ2-3; D gene uncertain. Looked up from germline, CDR1 is SGHNT and CDR2 is YENEEA. The CDR3 has 12 residues. Trimming took off 3 bases at V and 6 bases at J, with 7 bases between the two ends.

In this sample, this clone turned up once. The chain has TRBV5-1 and TRBJ2-5; TRBD2 aligns across 7 bases. The CDR3 is made up of 16 amino acids. V trimming: 2 bases; J trimming: 5 bases; junction bases outside the gene matches: 12. Germline lookup yields CDR1 SGHRS and CDR2 YFSETQ. CDR3 bases: TGCGCCAGCAGCTTCTCGGGCCTAGCGGCGGGGGAGACCCAGTACTTC. It translates to CASSFSGLAAGETQYF.

The genes are TRBV3-1 (or the pseudogene TRBV3-2) and TRBJ1-4; D is ambiguous. Germline V gene lookup returns CDR1 LGHDT and CDR2 YNNKEL (reference sequence). The CDR3 has 18 residues. The V and J ends lost 6 bases and 0 bases respectively, with 20 bases between them. The CDR3 reads CASSGGPSTLTTNEKLFF. CDR3 in DNA: TGTGCCAGCAGTGGTGGGCCCTCAACCCTTACAACTAATGAAAAACTGTTTTTT.

The rearrangement uses TRBV4-2 and TRBJ1-2, with TRBD1 identical over 8 bases. CDR3 length equals 15 residues. Per germline, CDR1 LGHNA and CDR2 YNFKEQ. Unmatched junction bases numbered 6, after V lost 0 bases and J lost 6 bases. CDR3 sequence reads: CASSQDPQGANGYTF. The CDR3 DNA reads TGTGCCAGCAGCCAAGATCCCCAGGGGGCGAATGGCTACACCTTC.

The chain carries TRBV27 and TRBJ1-5; maybe TRBD1 (6 bases). V gave up 3 bases and J gave up 5 bases, with 26 bases separating them. The germline CDR1 and CDR2 sequences are MNHEY and SMNVEV (reference sequence). The CDR3 has 19 amino acids. CDR3 in amino acids: CASSLFYPTDREVDQPQHF. CDR3 bases: TGTGCCAGCAGTTTGTTCTATCCCACGGACAGAGAGGTGGATCAGCCCCAGCATTTT.

This chain uses TRBV28 with TRBJ2-1; D is uncertain. The germline V and J ends were trimmed by 6 bases and 6 bases, with 15 bases remaining between them. This CDR3 comprises 14 residues. Germline-derived CDR1 and CDR2 are MDHEN and SYDVKM. The DNA for the CDR3 is TGTGCCAGCAGACTGACGGAATCAGGCAATGAGCAGTTCTTC. Translated: CASRLTESGNEQFF.

The gene calls are TRBV28 and TRBJ2-7, with D hard to call. There are 17 residues in the CDR3. Germline V gives CDR1 MDHEN, CDR2 SYDVKM. Trimming pared 5 bases from V and 3 bases from J, leaving 23 bases between. The CDR3 nucleotides are TGTGCCAGCAGTGCCGTCGTCACGACACGGAACAGCTACGAGCAGTACTTC. This translates into CASSAVVTTRNSYEQYF.

V is TRBV7-2 and J is TRBJ1-4; D might be TRBD1 (6 bases). Trimming took off 6 bases at V and 4 bases at J, with 12 bases between the two ends. The CDR3 is 14 amino acids. Germline assignment: CDR1 SGHTA and CDR2 FQGNSA. CDR3 sequence (DNA): TGTGCCAGCAGTTCCAAACAGGGTAATGAAAAACTGTTTTTT. Amino acid sequence: CASSSKQGNEKLFF.

The CDR3 reads CASSLGAGSSYEQYF. Here the CDR3 DNA reads TGCGCCAGCAGCTTGGGGGCGGGGAGCTCCTACGAGCAGTACTTC. The rearrangement links TRBV5-1 to TRBJ2-7; the D gene is possibly TRBD2 (6 bases). The CDR3 covers 15 residues. The V gene's germline CDR1 is SGHRS and CDR2 YFSETQ. The V end lost 0 bases, the J end lost 0 bases, and 10 bases lay between the germline ends. Combining the CDR3 with reference TRBV5-1 and TRBJ2-7 gives the whole variable domain KAGVTQTPRYLIKTRGQQVTLSCSPISGHRSVSWYQQTPGQGLQFLFEYFSETQRNKGNFPGRFSGRQFSNSRSEMNVSTLELGDSALYLCASSLGAGSSYEQYFGPGTRLTVT.

The chain is built from TRBV3-1 (or the pseudogene TRBV3-2) and TRBJ2-3; D not resolved. This CDR3 contains 16 residues. Germline CDR1 LGHDT, CDR2 YNNKEL (reference sequence). Trimming left V 4 bases short and J 0 bases short, with 14 bases between. The CDR3 reads CASSPTSEKSTDTQYF. The CDR3 DNA reads as TGTGCCAGCAGCCCCACCAGCGAGAAAAGCACAGATACGCAGTATTTT.

V gene TRBV5-6 combines with J gene TRBJ1-2; weak D call: TRBD1 (6 bases). CDR3 size: 14 residues. The V gene lost 8 bases and the J gene lost 4 bases, with 18 bases spanning the gap. The germline CDR1 and CDR2 sequences are SGHDT and YYEEEE. Written as DNA, the CDR3 is TGTGCCAGTTACCTTCAGGGGAGCGGCTATGGCTACACCTTC. Protein sequence: CASYLQGSGYGYTF.

This rearrangement joins TRBV2 to TRBJ1-2, with 7 bases lining up with TRBD1. From germline, CDR1 is SNHLY and CDR2 FYNNEI. V lost 7 bases, J lost 2 bases, and 10 bases stayed unmatched. This CDR3 has 15 amino acids. The chain's CDR3 is CASTWAGTVNYGYTF. The CDR3 DNA is TGTGCCAGCACGTGGGCCGGGACAGTCAACTATGGCTACACCTTC.

The CDR3 DNA reads as TGCGCCAGCGAACACTCCTACGAGCAGTACTTC. Translated, it gives CASEHSYEQYF. The chain uses TRBV23-1 and TRBJ2-7; D remains ambiguous. TRBV23-1 is recorded as an ORF, its role being uncertain. Trimming shortened V by 8 bases and J by 0 bases, and 5 bases separated the two germline ends. The CDR3 is 11 residues long.

The chain recombines TRBV5-1 with TRBJ2-3, with a possible D match to TRBD1 (6 bases). In germline, CDR1 is SGHRS, CDR2 YFSETQ. This CDR3 is built from 15 residues. V dropped 5 bases and J dropped 3 bases, with 16 bases sitting between them. In nucleotides, the CDR3 is TGCGCCAGCAGTGGGGGCCGTTCGTTAACAGATACGCAGTATTTT. This codes for CASSGGRSLTDTQYF.

This clone was picked up a small number of times. The chain recombines TRBV28 with TRBJ1-2, with TRBD1 matching over 8 bases. Germline CDR1 and CDR2: MDHEN and SYDVKM. J lost 0 bases, V lost 6 bases, and 18 bases had no gene match. The CDR3 covers 19 residues. The CDR3 reads CASRHLIGGTGASNYGYTF. The CDR3 DNA is TGTGCCAGCAGGCATCTTATTGGCGGGACAGGAGCTTCTAACTATGGCTACACCTTC.

The V and J genes are TRBV10-3 and TRBJ1-1; no clear D. The CDR3 consists of 15 residues. In germline, CDR1 is ENHRY, CDR2 SYGVKD. V lost 6 bases and J lost 2, with 16 bases in between. The CDR3 loop is CAIRRTGTGNTEAFF. CDR3 in DNA: TGTGCCATCAGACGGACTGGTACCGGTAACACTGAAGCTTTCTTT.

The chain combines TRBV3-1 (or the pseudogene TRBV3-2) with TRBJ2-6; no definite D call. Germline CDR1 reads LGHDT; CDR2 reads YNNKEL (reference sequence). The V gene lost 4 bases and the J gene lost 2 bases, with 3 bases spanning the gap. The CDR3 totals 13 residues. CDR3 DNA: TGTGCCAGCAGCCCTCCTGGGGCCAACGTCCTGACTTTC. Translating gives CASSPPGANVLTF.

The chain combines TRBV6-2 or TRBV6-3 with TRBJ1-5; D unclear. Germline assignment: CDR1 MNHEY and CDR2 SVGEGT. V was clipped by 3 bases and J by 5 bases, with 8 bases between them. The CDR3 loop spans 13 amino acids. CDR3 nucleotide sequence: TGTGCCAGCAGTTATCTGGAGGATCAGCCCCAGCATTTT. Translation gives CASSYLEDQPQHF.